These 10 T cell receptor beta chains share one sample of origin, sequenced in a study of vaccination and CD4 T cells after COVID-19. Their target antigens are unknown. Sequenced with the Oncomine TCR Beta short-read assay was DNA taken from cultured CD4+ T cells. TCRdb re-derived calls from the PCR reads in MiXCR, one entry per CDR3 protein. The sample yields approximately 8,100 distinct CDR3 sequences, 51% seen once. As for treatment: roughly 11-day PBMC culture with coronavirus spike peptide pools or control peptides (ViraFEST assay). The sample taken for sequencing was CD4+ T cells from blood, cultured in vitro. These receptors all come from a human donor who had recovered from COVID-19.

This clonotype is medium-sized. This chain links TRBV12-3 or TRBV12-4 with TRBJ2-5; the D gene is possibly TRBD1 (6 bases). V dropped 2 bases and J dropped 5 bases, with 12 bases sitting between them. The CDR3 contains 14 residues. The CDR3 bases are TGTGCCAGCAGTTTATGGGGGCCACGGGAGACCCAGTACTTC. It encodes CASSLWGPRETQYF.

The chain couples TRBV30 to TRBJ1-5; D call uncertain. V gave up 0 bases and J gave up 2 bases, with 5 bases separating them. Germline values: CDR1 GTSNPN, CDR2 SVGIG (reference sequence). This CDR3 is 13 amino acids long. CDR3 DNA sequence: TGTGCCTGGAGTGTACGGGGCAATCAGCCCCAGCATTTT. This sequence encodes CAWSVRGNQPQHF. Filled out from reference TRBV30 and TRBJ1-5, the complete variable domain reads SQTIHQWPATLVQPVGSPLSLECTVEGTSNPNLYWYRQAAGRGLQLLFYSVGIGQISSEVPQNLSASRPQDRQFILSSKKLLLSDSGFYLCAWSVRGNQPQHFGDGTRLSIL.

This clonotype was seen only once. The CDR3 bases are TGCAGTGCTAGAGATCGGTTGATGACTAACTATGGCTACACCTTC. Translating gives CSARDRLMTNYGYTF. The chain recombines TRBV20-1 with TRBJ1-2; D remains ambiguous. There are 15 residues in the CDR3. Germline lookup yields CDR1 DFQATT and CDR2 SNEGSKA (reference sequence). Trimming left V 0 bases short and J 0 bases short, with 11 bases between.

The rearrangement joins TRBV11-1 to TRBJ2-7; 10 bases fit TRBD1. The ends lost 5 bases at V and 7 bases at J; junction bases unmatched: 8. The CDR3 extends over 14 amino acids. Germline V gene lookup returns CDR1 SGHAT and CDR2 FQDESV (reference sequence). The CDR3 spells CASSRQGAYEEQYF. CDR3 nucleotide sequence: TGTGCCAGCAGCCGACAGGGGGCCTACGAAGAGCAGTACTTC.

This chain uses TRBV20-1 with TRBJ1-1, with a tentative D call TRBD1 (5 bases). Deletions cut 6 bases from V and 2 bases from J, with 22 bases between. CDR3 length: 16 amino acids. The germline gives CDR1 DFQATT, CDR2 SNEGSKA (reference sequence). CDR3: CSASGVEAGLNTEAFF. The CDR3 bases are TGCAGTGCCAGTGGCGTCGAGGCAGGGCTTAACACTGAAGCTTTCTTT.

The V call is TRBV12-3 or TRBV12-4, the J call TRBJ2-5; no definite D call. Trimming pared 4 bases from V and 8 bases from J, leaving 14 bases between. The CDR3 is 13 amino acids. In DNA, the CDR3 is TGTGCCAGCAGTTGGACCAGACCCAGTACCCAGTACTTC. It yields the protein CASSWTRPSTQYF.

This clonotype was observed once. The V call is TRBV7-6, the J call TRBJ2-5; D call uncertain. CDR3 size: 12 residues. Trimming removed 2 bases at V and 7 bases at J, with 8 bases between. CDR1 is SGHVS and CDR2 is FNYEAQ in the germline V gene. The CDR3 nucleotides read TGTGCCAGCAGCTTAATTCCAGGGACCCAGTACTTC. Translation: CASSLIPGTQYF.

The chain joins TRBV24-1 to TRBJ2-5; D is uncertain. The CDR3 has 16 residues. The germline V and J ends were trimmed by 4 bases and 0 bases, with 14 bases remaining between them. Germline V CDR1 and CDR2: KGHDR, SFDVKD. CDR3 loop: CATSDLPTGDQETQYF. The CDR3 region has the DNA TGTGCCACCAGTGACCTCCCCACCGGAGACCAAGAGACCCAGTACTTC.

J is TRBJ1-3 and V is TRBV20-1, with D unclear. CDR3 length: 17 amino acids. Germline V gene lookup returns CDR1 DFQATT and CDR2 SNEGSKA (reference sequence). The V end was cut by 0 bases, the J end by 0 bases, with 15 bases between. DNA of the CDR3: TGCAGTGCTAGAGATCGGACCCGATACCTCTCTGGAAACACCATATATTTT. Protein product: CSARDRTRYLSGNTIYF.

Only a few counts were recorded for this clonotype. This sequence joins TRBV27 and TRBJ1-1, with D maybe TRBD1 (5 bases). Germline CDR1 is MNHEY and CDR2 is SMNVEV (reference sequence). The CDR3 contains 14 residues. The V gene lost 6 bases and the J gene lost 4 bases, with 15 bases spanning the gap. This chain's CDR3 is CASRHPGRLTEAFF. In DNA form, the CDR3 reads TGTGCCAGCAGACATCCGGGACGACTCACTGAAGCTTTCTTT.